Reported below is one T cell receptor (beta chain). Germline values: CDR1 SGHTA, CDR2 FQGNSA. V lost 0 bases and J lost 5; bases outside the gene matches: 4. CDR3 length: 15 amino acids. This sample was taken from a study of blood T cell repertoires in COVID-19. Overall study: There were acute and convalescent COVID-19 samples, and they came from the United States, Italy and Spain. T cells, B-cell-depleted T cells, or PBMCs provided the cDNA or gDNA that served as material.

In the source study's methods: The assay estimated nucleated cells by amplifying reference gene primers. The method was immunoSEQ multiplex PCR; TCRdb's version includes in-frame clones alone and lacks a portion of them. V, J and clone size are taken as reported in that table, and D and trimming were inferred from the DNA itself. The sample holds about 99,000 clones, around 88% seen once. The sample consisted of peripheral blood. The chain links TRBV7-2 to TRBJ2-1, with TRBD1 identical over 7 bases. The origin of this receptor is a human donor in a cohort sampled during active COVID-19. The CDR3 sequence: CASSLARDSDNEQFF. The CDR3, as DNA: TGTGCCAGCAGCTTAGCGAGGGACAGTGACAATGAGCAGTTCTTC.